This T cell receptor beta chain was sequenced in a study of shared clonotypes between healthy human individuals. Assay used: immunoSEQ multiplex PCR; TCRdb lists only in-frame clones, some missing. The table lists fewer than 1.6 million clones, 97% to 99% of them singletons. Unmatched junction bases numbered 7, after V lost 3 bases and J lost 2 bases. The CDR3 length is 16 residues. The germline gives CDR1 MDHEN, CDR2 SYDVKM. About this clone itself: Its target is not known.

Findings of the study overall: Estimated richness values were generally larger in naive subsets than in memory subsets. Clonotypes which were not shared had lower generation probabilities than clonotypes that all four donors shared.

The source material was naive CD4+ T cells sorted from blood. Regarding subset: CD45RA+ positively selected. This chain connects TRBV28 to TRBJ1-5, with 7 bases that match TRBD1. The receptor's source is a man in his thirties or forties in good health. CDR3 nucleotides: TGTGCCAGCAGTTTTAGGGGGCTTGTTCGCAATCAGCCCCAGCATTTT. Amino acid sequence: CASSFRGLVRNQPQHF.